This T cell receptor (beta chain) was observed in a study of early T cells in non-severe SARS-CoV-2 infection. Study summary: Unsorted whole-blood RNA was sequenced in bulk, leaving chains unpaired.

This clonotype was detected many times. What it binds is unknown. CDR1 and CDR2 from the germline V gene are MDHEN and SYDVKM. The CDR3 spans 16 residues. Trimming cost V 4 bases and J 0 bases, with 13 bases left between them. Study outcomes and limitations: VDJdb matching favored anti-spike CD8 responses, missing private and CD4 specificities.

Unique molecular identifiers were attached to individual cDNA molecules. TCRdb reprocessed the 5' RACE reads with MiXCR, giving one entry per CDR3 protein. The repertoire holds some 82,000 distinct CDR3 sequences, with around 10% as singletons. The specimen sequenced was whole blood. This clonotype was sampled from an adult who was a healthcare worker with PCR-confirmed SARS-CoV-2 infection or an uninfected control (not recorded which). The chain has TRBV28 and TRBJ2-4; a possible D gene is TRBD1 (6 bases). CDR3 residues: CASSSPGQVAKNIQYF. DNA for the CDR3: TGTGCCAGCAGTTCCCCGGGACAAGTAGCCAAAAACATTCAGTACTTC.